These 21 T cell receptor beta chains share one sample of origin, sequenced in a study of blood T cells in healthy people across ages. Through a sample-barcoded 5' primer and a J-beta primer mix, a second PCR was run for 7 to 11 cycles. TCRdb re-called the 5' RACE reads with MiXCR, one entry per CDR3 protein. The sample consists of 780,000 or so distinct CDR3 sequences, 40% to 65% of them appearing once. Sequencing was performed on blood. Receptors were obtained from a man older than 75 in good health.

The rearrangement uses TRBV25-1 and TRBJ1-5; D is possibly TRBD1 (5 bases). Trimming cost V 6 bases and J 6 bases, with 12 bases left between them. The germline V gene has CDR1 MGHDK and CDR2 SYGVNS. The CDR3 covers 13 residues. Here the CDR3 DNA reads TGTGCCAGCAGCCCCTGGGGGGGTCAGCCCCAGCATTTT. Translated: CASSPWGGQPQHF.

This clonotype was detected a few times. The chain joins TRBV20-1 to TRBJ2-7, with 8 positions matching TRBD2. V trimming: 3 bases; J trimming: 2 bases; junction bases outside the gene matches: 9. Germline-derived CDR1 and CDR2 are DFQATT and SNEGSKA (reference sequence). CDR3 length equals 15 residues. CDR3 protein: CSASFPGGRTYEQYF. CDR3 coding DNA: TGCAGTGCTAGCTTCCCGGGAGGGCGCACCTACGAGCAGTACTTC.

This sequence joins TRBV29-1 and TRBJ1-1; D remains unclear. V was shortened by 6 bases and J by 5 bases, with 16 bases between the two germline ends. Germline CDR1 and CDR2: SQVTM and ANQGSEA. The CDR3 is made up of 13 amino acids. The CDR3 DNA is TGCAGCGTGGCCGACGGAGGAGGTACTGAAGCTTTCTTT. This codes for CSVADGGGTEAFF.

V and J are TRBV5-1 and TRBJ2-5; 10 nucleotides match TRBD1. Germline CDR1 and CDR2: SGHRS and YFSETQ. CDR3 size: 14 residues. Unmatched junction bases numbered 11, after V lost 4 bases and J lost 11 bases. This CDR3 reads CASSMEGQGRRQYF. The CDR3 region has the DNA TGCGCCAGCAGCATGGAGGGACAGGGGAGAAGGCAGTACTTC.

The rearrangement uses TRBV20-1 and TRBJ2-4; the match to TRBD1 covers 7 bases. Germline V lookup: CDR1 DFQATT, CDR2 SNEGSKA (reference sequence). This CDR3 is built from 16 residues. V lost 0 bases, J lost 13 bases, and 18 bases stayed unmatched. The chain's CDR3 is CSARDLYADRLGEQYF. The CDR3 nucleotides read TGCAGTGCTAGAGATCTCTACGCGGACAGGCTGGGAGAGCAGTACTTC.

V is TRBV20-1 and J is TRBJ2-1; possibly TRBD2 for D (6 bases). The germline V and J ends were trimmed by 6 bases and 5 bases, with 20 bases remaining between them. CDR3 size: 15 residues. Germline-derived CDR1 and CDR2 are DFQATT and SNEGSKA (reference sequence). CDR3 sequence reads: CSASLRTSIHNEQFF. The CDR3 DNA sequence: TGCAGTGCCTCCCTTCGAACTAGCATCCACAATGAGCAGTTCTTC.

The V gene is TRBV12-3 or TRBV12-4, the J gene TRBJ2-7; possibly TRBD2 for D (6 bases). This CDR3 is 16 amino acids long. Trimming shortened V by 0 bases and J by 0 bases, and 12 bases separated the two germline ends. The CDR3 coding sequence is TGTGCCAGCAGTTTAGCGAGGAGGGCCTTCTCCTACGAGCAGTACTTC. Amino acid sequence: CASSLARRAFSYEQYF.

The V gene is TRBV5-6, the J gene TRBJ1-4; D is ambiguous. Germline assignment: CDR1 SGHDT and CDR2 YYEEEE. CDR3 length equals 14 residues. The V end was cut by 4 bases, the J end by 5 bases, with 12 bases between. CDR3 sequence: CASSHRAYNEKLFF. CDR3 DNA sequence: TGTGCCAGCAGCCACCGGGCCTACAATGAAAAACTGTTTTTT. The variable domain in full, completed from reference TRBV5-6 and TRBJ1-4, reads DAGVTQSPTHLIKTRGQQVTLRCSPKSGHDTVSWYQQALGQGPQFIFQYYEEEERQRGNFPDRFSGHQFPNYSSELNVNALLLGDSALYLCASSHRAYNEKLFFGSGTQLSVL.

The table lists this clonotype with a few counts. J is TRBJ1-2 and V is TRBV7-2, with 10 positions matching TRBD1. Trimming at V came to 5 bases and at J to 0 bases, leaving 0 bases not matched to a gene. This CDR3 contains 14 residues. Germline V CDR1 and CDR2: SGHTA, FQGNSA. This CDR3 is CASSGQGANYGYTF. CDR3 nucleotides: TGTGCCAGCAGCGGACAGGGGGCTAACTATGGCTACACCTTC.

This clonotype was counted only a few times. The rearrangement joins TRBV9 to TRBJ1-2; D is undetermined. CDR1 is SGDLS, CDR2 YYNGEE, per germline. V shed 5 bases and J shed 4 bases, with 9 bases lying between them. CDR3 size: 12 residues. DNA for the CDR3: TGTGCCAGCAGAAGTTCGATCTATGGCTACACCTTC. Translated: CASRSSIYGYTF.

This chain uses TRBV20-1 with TRBJ1-4; no definite D call. This CDR3 region has 15 residues. Germline assignment: CDR1 DFQATT and CDR2 SNEGSKA (reference sequence). The V and J ends lost 2 bases and 8 bases respectively, with 18 bases between them. CDR3 coding DNA: TGCAGTGCTAGACCCCGTCGGGCAGATCGGGAAAAACTGTTTTTT. It yields the protein CSARPRRADREKLFF.

The V call is TRBV20-1, the J call TRBJ2-7; 8 bases are a match to TRBD1. From germline, CDR1 is DFQATT and CDR2 SNEGSKA (reference sequence). The ends lost 1 base at V and 5 bases at J; junction bases unmatched: 7. The CDR3 has 14 residues. As DNA, the CDR3 is TGCAGTGCTAGAGGCTGGCAGGGGGCGAACGAGCAGTACTTC. The encoded protein is CSARGWQGANEQYF.

This clonotype has only a few counts. This chain uses TRBV11-2 with TRBJ2-3; the D is unclear. This CDR3 spans 14 amino acids. V was shortened by 2 bases and J by 14 bases, with 20 bases between the two germline ends. Germline V gene lookup returns CDR1 SGHAT and CDR2 FQNNGV. The CDR3 loop reads CASSLLVTHRYAYF. The DNA for the CDR3 is TGTGCCAGCAGCTTATTGGTTACACACAGATACGCGTATTTT.

This clonotype has only one observation. The chain couples TRBV5-6 to TRBJ2-5; no definite D call. The V and J ends lost 0 bases and 4 bases respectively, with 25 bases between them. The CDR3 runs to 19 residues. Germline-derived CDR1 and CDR2 are SGHDT and YYEEEE. The CDR3 nucleotides read TGTGCCAGCAGCTTGGCATCTGGTCCCTTGCAAGAGTTCCGAGAGACCCAGTACTTC. This codes for CASSLASGPLQEFRETQYF.

Comment on this clonotype: Germline and junction disagree at one end, which may indicate a read error. The chain is built from TRBV6-5 and TRBJ1-1; D not resolved. This CDR3 is 13 amino acids long. Germline CDR1 MNHEY, CDR2 SVGAGI. The CDR3 here is CASRYSLNTEAFF. DNA for the CDR3: TGTGCCAGCAGATACTCGTTGAACACTGAAGCTTTCTTT.

The chain uses TRBV6-5 and TRBJ2-7; 7 bases align to TRBD1. J gave up 1 base and V 7 bases, and 4 bases lay outside the gene matches. Germline loops: CDR1 MNHEY, CDR2 SVGAGI. The CDR3 runs 13 residues. The chain's CDR3 is CASKRGPSYEQYF. CDR3 DNA: TGTGCCAGCAAAAGGGGGCCTTCCTACGAGCAGTACTTC.

This clonotype turned up a few times. The J gene is TRBJ2-1, the V gene TRBV5-1, with TRBD2 identical over 7 bases. Per the germline V gene, CDR1 is SGHRS and CDR2 is YFSETQ. The CDR3 is 15 amino acids. Germline trimming cut 4 bases from V and 2 bases from J; bases unmatched to any gene: 6. CDR3 coding DNA: TGCGCCAGCAGCAGCGGGACTTCAACCTACAATGAGCAGTTCTTC. It codes for CASSSGTSTYNEQFF.

The V and J genes are TRBV9 and TRBJ1-4; D unresolved. The CDR3 runs 12 residues. Trimming stripped 4 bases from V and 8 bases from J, with 9 bases between. Germline values: CDR1 SGDLS, CDR2 YYNGEE. DNA for the CDR3: TGTGCCAGCAGCTCAACAGACGAAAAACTGTTTTTT. Amino acids: CASSSTDEKLFF.

This chain links TRBV20-1 with TRBJ2-1; D ambiguous. Per germline, CDR1 DFQATT and CDR2 SNEGSKA (reference sequence). This CDR3 is 15 amino acids long. The germline V and J ends were trimmed by 3 bases and 3 bases, with 15 bases remaining between them. The CDR3 sequence is CSARARGWYYNEQFF. The CDR3 DNA follows: TGCAGTGCTAGGGCCCGTGGGTGGTACTACAATGAGCAGTTCTTC.

The rearrangement links TRBV6-1 to TRBJ2-7; 9 nucleotides align to TRBD2. The germline CDR1 and CDR2 sequences are MNHNS and SASEGT. With 6 bases clipped from V and 2 bases from J, the junction kept 11 bases outside the gene matches. The CDR3 has 16 amino acids. For the CDR3, the DNA is TGTGCCAGCAGCGACCCTAGCGGGAACATCCCCTACGAGCAGTACTTC. Translated, it gives CASSDPSGNIPYEQYF.

This clonotype was found a few times. The chain uses TRBV20-1 and TRBJ2-3; 7 positions agree with TRBD2. CDR1 DFQATT and CDR2 SNEGSKA come from the germline V gene (reference sequence). This CDR3 region has 17 residues. The trim removed 3 bases at V and 2 bases at J, leaving 14 bases unmatched. CDR3 region: CSASSAGAPGHTDTQYF. CDR3 DNA: TGCAGTGCTAGCAGCGCGGGAGCGCCGGGGCACACAGATACGCAGTATTTT.